This T cell receptor (beta chain) was captured in a study of post-analysis software for immune sequencing data. Points from the study as a whole: Five or six TRBV segments, TRBV5-6, TRBV5-1 and TRBV20-1 among them, were found more frequent in patients than controls. Same-batch samples co-clustered strongly by F measure.

Unique molecular identifiers featured in each of the TCR beta cDNA libraries. The T cell input of about 0.95 to 11 million gave roughly 460,000 cDNA molecules. Via MiXCR, TCRdb re-called the PCR reads, giving one row per CDR3 protein. The table lists 800,000 to 950,000 distinct CDR3 sequences, approximately 53% of them singletons. The length of the CDR3 is 14 residues. Germline values: CDR1 SEHNR, CDR2 FQNEAQ (reference sequence). Trimming cost V 6 bases and J 2 bases, with 14 bases left between them. This clonotype has just a few counts. The antigen remains unidentified. The sample was blood. The origin of this receptor is a girl aged 10 to 17 with multiple sclerosis. The rearrangement joins TRBV7-9 to TRBJ2-7, with D unclear. CDR3: CASSPTALAYEQYF. Written as DNA, the CDR3 is TGTGCCAGCAGTCCTACAGCTTTAGCCTACGAGCAGTACTTC.